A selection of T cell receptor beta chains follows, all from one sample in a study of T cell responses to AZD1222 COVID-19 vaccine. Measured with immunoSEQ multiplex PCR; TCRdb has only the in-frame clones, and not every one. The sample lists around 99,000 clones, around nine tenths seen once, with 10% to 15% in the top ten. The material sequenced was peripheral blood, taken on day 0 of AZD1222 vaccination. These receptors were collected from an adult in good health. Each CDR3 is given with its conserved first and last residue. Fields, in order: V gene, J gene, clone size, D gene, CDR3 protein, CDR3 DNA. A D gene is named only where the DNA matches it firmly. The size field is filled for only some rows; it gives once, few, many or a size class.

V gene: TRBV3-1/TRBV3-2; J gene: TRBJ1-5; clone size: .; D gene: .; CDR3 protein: CASSQVAGGNQPQHF; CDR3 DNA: TGTGCCAGCAGCCAAGTAGCGGGGGGCAATCAGCCCCAGCATTTT
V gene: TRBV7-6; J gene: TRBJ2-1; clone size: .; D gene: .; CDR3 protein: CASSGLATEQFF; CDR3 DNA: TGTGCCAGCAGCGGCCTAGCAACTGAGCAGTTCTTC
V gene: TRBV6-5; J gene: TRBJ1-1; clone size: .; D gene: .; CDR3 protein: CASSYPVTVPAEAFF; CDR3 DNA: TGTGCCAGCAGTTACCCCGTTACAGTGCCCGCTGAAGCTTTCTTT
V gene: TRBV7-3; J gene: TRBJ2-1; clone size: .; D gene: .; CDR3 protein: CASSLTGHNEQFF; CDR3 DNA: TGTGCCAGCAGCTTAACCGGTCACAATGAGCAGTTCTTC
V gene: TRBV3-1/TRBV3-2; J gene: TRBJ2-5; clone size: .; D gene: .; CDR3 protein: CASSLRAFEETQYF; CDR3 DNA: TGTGCCAGCAGCCTCCGGGCATTTGAGGAGACCCAGTACTTC
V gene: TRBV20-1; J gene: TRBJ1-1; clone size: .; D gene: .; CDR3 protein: CSANRAEAFF; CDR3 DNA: TGCAGTGCTAACAGGGCTGAAGCTTTCTTT
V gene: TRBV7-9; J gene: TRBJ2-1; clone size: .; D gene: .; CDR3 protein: CASSLEVRYNEQFF; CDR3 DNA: TGTGCCAGCAGCTTAGAGGTTAGGTACAATGAGCAGTTCTTC
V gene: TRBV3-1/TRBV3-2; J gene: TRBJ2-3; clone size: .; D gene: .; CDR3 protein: CASSQAYTQYF; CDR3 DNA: TGTGCCAGCAGCCAAGCGTATACGCAGTATTTT
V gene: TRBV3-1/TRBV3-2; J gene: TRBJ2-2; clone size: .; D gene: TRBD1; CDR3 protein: CASRLGQGYTGELFF; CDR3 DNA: TGTGCCAGCAGACTGGGACAGGGGTACACCGGGGAGCTGTTTTTT
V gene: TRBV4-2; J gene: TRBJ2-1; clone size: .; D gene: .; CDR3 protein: CASSPAEEAEQFF; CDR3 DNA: TGTGCCAGCTCCCCCGCGGAGGAGGCTGAGCAGTTCTTC
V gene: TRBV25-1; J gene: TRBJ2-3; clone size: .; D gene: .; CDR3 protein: CASSATDTQYF; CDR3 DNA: TGTGCCAGCAGTGCCACAGATACGCAGTATTTT
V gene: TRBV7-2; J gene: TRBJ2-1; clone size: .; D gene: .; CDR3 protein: CASSLRWEIYEQFF; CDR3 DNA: TGTGCCAGCAGCTTACGGTGGGAGATCTATGAGCAGTTCTTC
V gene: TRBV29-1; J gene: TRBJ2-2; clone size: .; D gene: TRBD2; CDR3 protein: CSAETSAGELFF; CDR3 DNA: TGCAGCGCAGAGACTAGCGCCGGGGAGCTGTTTTTT
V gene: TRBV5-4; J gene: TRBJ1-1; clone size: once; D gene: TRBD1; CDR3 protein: CASSPSAGGTLGTEAFF; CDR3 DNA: TGTGCCAGCAGCCCATCCGCAGGGGGCACGCTGGGGACTGAAGCTTTCTTT
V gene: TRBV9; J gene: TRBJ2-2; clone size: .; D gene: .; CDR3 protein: CASSVVGSGTGELFF; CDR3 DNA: TGTGCCAGCAGCGTAGTCGGGAGCGGGACCGGGGAGCTGTTTTTT
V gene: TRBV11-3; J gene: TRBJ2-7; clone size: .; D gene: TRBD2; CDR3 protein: CASSLSGSPSYEQYF; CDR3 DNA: TGTGCCAGCAGCCTTAGCGGGAGCCCCTCCTACGAGCAGTACTTC
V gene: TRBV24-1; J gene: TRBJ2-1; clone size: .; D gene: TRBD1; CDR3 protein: CATSDRTGNHGNEQFF; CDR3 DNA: TGTGCCACCAGTGATCGGACAGGCAACCACGGGAATGAGCAGTTCTTC
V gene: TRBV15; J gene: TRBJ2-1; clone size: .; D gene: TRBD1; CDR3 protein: CATSTDRGLESYNEQFF; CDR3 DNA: TGTGCCACCAGCACAGACAGGGGGCTAGAATCCTACAATGAGCAGTTCTTC
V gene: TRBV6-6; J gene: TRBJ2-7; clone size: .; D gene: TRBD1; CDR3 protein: CASSGGQASYEQYF; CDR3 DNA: TGTGCCAGCAGTGGCGGACAGGCCTCCTACGAGCAGTACTTC
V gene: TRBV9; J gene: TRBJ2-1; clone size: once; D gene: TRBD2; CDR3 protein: CASSVEGLAAESSYNEQFF; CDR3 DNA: TGTGCCAGCAGCGTAGAGGGACTAGCGGCCGAAAGCTCCTACAATGAGCAGTTCTTC
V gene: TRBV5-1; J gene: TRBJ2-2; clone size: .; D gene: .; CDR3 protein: CASSKGFTGELFF; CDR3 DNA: TGCGCCAGCAGCAAGGGATTCACCGGGGAGCTGTTTTTT
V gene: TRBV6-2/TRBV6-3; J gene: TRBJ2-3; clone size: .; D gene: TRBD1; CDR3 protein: CASSYSGGTGTDTQYF; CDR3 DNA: TGTGCCAGCAGTTACTCGGGCGGGACAGGTACAGATACGCAGTATTTT
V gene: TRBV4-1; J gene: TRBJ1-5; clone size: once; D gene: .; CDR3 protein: CASSQGAGNQPQHF; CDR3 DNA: TGCGCCAGCAGCCAGGGGGCTGGAAATCAGCCCCAGCATTTT
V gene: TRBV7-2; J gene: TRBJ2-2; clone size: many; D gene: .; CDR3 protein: CASSSYSGELFF; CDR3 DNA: TGTGCCAGCAGTTCCTATTCCGGGGAGCTGTTTTTT
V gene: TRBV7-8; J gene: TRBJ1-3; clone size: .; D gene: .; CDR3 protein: CASSLGTGRGNTIYF; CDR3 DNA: TGTGCCAGCAGCTTAGGTACAGGGAGAGGAAACACCATATATTTT
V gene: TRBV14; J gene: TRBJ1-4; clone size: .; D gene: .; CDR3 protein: CASSQERANEKLFF; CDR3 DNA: TGTGCCAGCAGCCAAGAAAGGGCTAATGAAAAACTGTTTTTT
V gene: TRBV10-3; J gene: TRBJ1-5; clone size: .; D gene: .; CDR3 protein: CAISGIPAGQPQHF; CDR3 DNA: TGTGCCATCAGTGGGATCCCCGCTGGGCAGCCCCAGCATTTT
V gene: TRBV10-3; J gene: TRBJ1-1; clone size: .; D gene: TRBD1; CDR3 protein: CAISETGGEAFF; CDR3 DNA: TGTGCCATCAGTGAAACAGGGGGTGAAGCTTTCTTT